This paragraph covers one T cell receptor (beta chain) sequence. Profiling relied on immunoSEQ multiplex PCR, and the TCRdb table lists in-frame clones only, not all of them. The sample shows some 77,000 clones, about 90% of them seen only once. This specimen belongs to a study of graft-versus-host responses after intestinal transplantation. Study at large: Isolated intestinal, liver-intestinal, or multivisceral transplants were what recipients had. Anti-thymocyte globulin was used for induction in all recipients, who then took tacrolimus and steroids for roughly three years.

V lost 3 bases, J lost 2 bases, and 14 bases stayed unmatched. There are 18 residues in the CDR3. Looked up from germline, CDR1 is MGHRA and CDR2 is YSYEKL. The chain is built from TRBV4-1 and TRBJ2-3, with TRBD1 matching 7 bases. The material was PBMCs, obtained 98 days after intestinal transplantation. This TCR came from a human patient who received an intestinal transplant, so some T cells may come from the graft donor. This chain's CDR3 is CASSHGDRTQGITDTQYF. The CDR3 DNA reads TGCGCCAGCAGCCACGGCGATCGGACACAGGGGATCACAGATACGCAGTATTTT.